This T cell receptor (beta chain) was captured by sequencing in a study of identical twins. General study findings and limits: Twins shared out-of-frame alpha sequences with excess low generation probability. A cross-sectional statistical analysis, not follow-up of the same donors, supported the conclusions.

CDR3 size: 17 residues. The ends were cut back, 2 bases at V and 0 bases at J, with 13 bases in the middle. Germline CDR1 reads SGHAT; CDR2 reads FQNNGV. Concerning this clonotype: No antigen is known for it.

TCRdb analysed the 5' RACE reads with MiXCR anew, one entry per CDR3 protein. The sample lists hundreds of thousands of distinct CDR3 sequences, 10% to 15% occurring once. This sample also belongs to another study, concerning yellow fever vaccine responses in identical twins.

Sequenced: PBMCs. The sequence was obtained from a woman younger than 30 in good health. The chain uses TRBV11-2 and TRBJ2-2; D unresolved. CDR3 protein: CASSLKRSDANTGELFF. In DNA, the CDR3 is TGTGCCAGCAGCTTAAAAAGATCGGACGCGAACACCGGGGAGCTGTTTTTT.